These T cell receptor beta chains were read from a single sample in a study of blood T cell repertoires in COVID-19. This table comes from immunoSEQ multiplex PCR, and its TCRdb copy is limited to in-frame clones, with some not included. The profile shows about 46,000 clones, around 87% of them singletons. Sequencing was done on a sample of PBMCs or T cells enriched from blood (not recorded which). Receptors were obtained from a woman aged 45-65 years who had recovered from COVID-19. CDR3s leave out the opening cysteine and the closing phenylalanine or tryptophan. Fields, in order: V gene, CDR3 protein.

TRBV5-4	ASRRTSGLTGELF
TRBV27	ASSVQGPNTEAF
TRBV20-1	SAREIVAGY
TRBV11-2	ASNSRYNEQF
TRBV28	ASSHPRDRDNSPLH
TRBV3-1/TRBV3-2	ATRDRDGEQY
TRBV2	ASRDRQISSYNSPLH
TRBV27	ASRQDLGQPQH
TRBV10-3	AISRDISGNTIY
TRBV29-1	SVQRPLTDTQY
TRBV28	ASHRTGREKLF
TRBV11-2	ASSLDRDTEAF
TRBV5-1	ASSLGRGVVSWDEQF
TRBV4-2	ASSRQGQGIGNTIY
TRBV5-1	ASRFVGQDSYEQY
TRBV7-9	ASSKTRSGANVLT
TRBV19	ASMSQGVQPQH
TRBV10-3	AIRAGGETDTQY
TRBV7-9	ASSLSRSWEKLF
TRBV5-1	ASSLRGLAGNEQF
TRBV7-2	ASSLPSRQETQY
TRBV19	ASSPGTGLGNSPLH
TRBV19	ASRTQGAKGNTIY
TRBV27	ASSADRANYGYT
TRBV10-3	AISAPGQGRPTEAF
TRBV28	ASRTSFHEQF
TRBV7-9	ASSSSTGHGYT
TRBV27	ASSLGPSWHNNEQF
TRBV30	AWSGGQLNTEAF
TRBV5-1	ASSSSGNQETQY
TRBV28	ASSLGQSYGYT
TRBV3-1/TRBV3-2	ASSQEAAADTQY
TRBV7-2	ASSFYGGRAYEQY
TRBV27	ASSSNGRGPPNTGELF
TRBV7-9	ASLYSGNTEAF
TRBV5-4	ASSPRGYNEQF
TRBV11-2	ASSLVDRDTEAF
TRBV29-1	SVVRTGAGDTQY
TRBV6-2/TRBV6-3	ASSQLAGGFYEQY
TRBV7-8	ASSPGPGQGEWSTEAF
TRBV19	ASSTGQGYWDGQQF
TRBV18	ASSPLDSNNEQF
TRBV3-1/TRBV3-2	ASRELGQGNYGYT
TRBV4-2	ASSQVSLDSNEQF
TRBV18	ASSPPSGNPYTDTQY
TRBV7-9	ASSFLDQPQH
TRBV20-1	SAGVGLRVYGYT
TRBV4-1	ASSQEEGRQPQH
TRBV12-5	ASGSDSSYNEQF